Each of the 6 T cell receptor beta chains below was sequenced from the same sample in a study of blood T cell repertoires in COVID-19. Some clones are missing from TCRdb's copy, which holds only in-frame ones; the method was immunoSEQ multiplex PCR. This sample has about 70,000 clones, with about 80% found just once. The specimen was peripheral blood. These receptor sequences come from a man between 65 and 79 years old who had recovered from COVID-19.

This clone was observed a few times. This chain joins TRBV19 and TRBJ2-2, with D possibly matching TRBD1 (6 bases). Per the germline V gene, CDR1 is LNHDA and CDR2 is SQIVND (reference sequence). The V end lost 9 bases, the J end lost 1 base, and 18 bases lay between the germline ends. The CDR3 has 16 amino acids. CDR3 DNA sequence: TGTGCCAGCAGGATCATCACAGGGAAGAACACCGGGGAGCTGTTTTTT. It translates to CASRIITGKNTGELFF.

V usage is TRBV19 and J usage is TRBJ2-2; D is perhaps TRBD1 (5 bases). The V end lost 4 bases, the J end lost 6 bases, and 15 bases lay between the germline ends. The CDR3 runs to 15 residues. The germline V gene has CDR1 LNHDA and CDR2 SQIVND (reference sequence). The CDR3 nucleotides read TGTGCCAGTAGTAACGACAGACGGGCCTCCGGGGAGCTGTTTTTT. It translates to CASSNDRRASGELFF.

This clone was recorded once. This chain uses TRBV18 with TRBJ2-5; possible D gene TRBD1, 5 bases. Germline loops: CDR1 KGHSH, CDR2 LQKENI. The CDR3 consists of 11 residues. V was shortened by 8 bases and J by 2 bases, with 6 bases between the two germline ends. The CDR3 loop is CASTGQETQYF. The CDR3 DNA sequence: TGTGCCAGCACAGGTCAAGAGACCCAGTACTTC.

J is TRBJ1-2 and V is TRBV9; D is perhaps TRBD1 (5 bases). Deletions cut 6 bases from V and 1 base from J, with 13 bases between. The CDR3 contains 14 residues. Germline V gene lookup returns CDR1 SGDLS and CDR2 YYNGEE. Here the CDR3 DNA reads TGTGCCAGCACCTCCGGGGGGGGTAACTATGGCTACACCTTC. The encoded protein is CASTSGGGNYGYTF.

The rearrangement uses TRBV3-1 (or the pseudogene TRBV3-2) and TRBJ2-5; TRBD2 is a possible D gene (6 bases). Trimming removed 1 base at V and 1 base at J, with 7 bases between. CDR1 is LGHDT and CDR2 is YNNKEL in the germline V gene (reference sequence). The CDR3 is made up of 14 amino acids. The CDR3 is CASSQGGLQETQYF. For the CDR3, the DNA is TGTGCCAGCAGCCAAGGGGGACTCCAAGAGACCCAGTACTTC.

This clone has only a few counts. The V call is TRBV5-4, the J call TRBJ2-7, with 10 bases matching TRBD1. Germline-derived CDR1 and CDR2 are SGHNT and YYREEE (reference sequence). The trim removed 4 bases at V and 3 bases at J, leaving 10 bases unmatched. This CDR3 comprises 16 residues. The DNA of the CDR3 is TGTGCCAGCAGCCTCTCACCGACAGGGGGCCGCTACGAGCAGTACTTC. Its protein product is CASSLSPTGGRYEQYF. The full variable domain, rest sourced from reference TRBV5-4 and TRBJ2-7, is ETGVTQSPTHLIKTRGQQVTLRCSSQSGHNTVSWYQQALGQGPQFIFQYYREEENGRGNFPPRFSGLQFPNYSSELNVNALELDDSALYLCASSLSPTGGRYEQYFGPGTRLTVT.